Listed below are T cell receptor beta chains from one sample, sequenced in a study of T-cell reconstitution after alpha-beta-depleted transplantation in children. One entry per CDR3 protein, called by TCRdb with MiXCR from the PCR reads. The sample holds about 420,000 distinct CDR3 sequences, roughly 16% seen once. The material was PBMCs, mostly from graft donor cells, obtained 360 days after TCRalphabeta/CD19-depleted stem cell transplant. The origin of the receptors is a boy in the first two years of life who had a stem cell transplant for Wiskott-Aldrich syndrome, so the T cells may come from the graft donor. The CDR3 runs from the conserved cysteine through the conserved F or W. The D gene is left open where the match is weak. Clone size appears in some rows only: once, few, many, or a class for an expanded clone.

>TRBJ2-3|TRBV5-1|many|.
TGCGCCAGCAGCTTGGATAGGGGAGGCACAGATACGCAGTATTTT
CASSLDRGGTDTQYF
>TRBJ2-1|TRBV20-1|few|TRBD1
TGCAGTGCTCCCCGGACAGGCTACAATGAGCAGTTCTTC
CSAPRTGYNEQFF
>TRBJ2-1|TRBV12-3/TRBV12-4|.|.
TGTGCCAGCAGGCCCCGCCGGGGAAATGAGCAGTTCTTC
CASRPRRGNEQFF
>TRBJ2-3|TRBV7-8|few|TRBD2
TGTGCCAGCAGGCCAAGGACTAGCGGGGAGAGCACAGATACGCAGTATTTT
CASRPRTSGESTDTQYF
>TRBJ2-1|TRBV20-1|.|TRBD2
TGCAGTGCTAGATCAACTAGCGAAACCTACAATGAGCAGTTCTTC
CSARSTSETYNEQFF
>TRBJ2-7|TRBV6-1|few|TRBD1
TGTGCCAGCAGGAAGTTCACAGGGGGCTTCACCTACGAGCAGTACTTC
CASRKFTGGFTYEQYF
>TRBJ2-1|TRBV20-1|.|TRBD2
TGCAGTGCTGACCGCTGGGTAGCGGGAGATCGGAATGAGCAGTTCTTC
CSADRWVAGDRNEQFF
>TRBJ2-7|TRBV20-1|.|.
TGCAGTGCTACACTAGGCTCCTACGAGCAGTACTTC
CSATLGSYEQYF
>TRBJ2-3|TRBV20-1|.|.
TGCAGTGCCCGGACTAGGGGGAACCTCCCAGATACGCAGTATTTT
CSARTRGNLPDTQYF
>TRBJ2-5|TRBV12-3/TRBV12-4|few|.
TGTGCCAGCAGTTTAGGGCGGGATGAGACCCAGTACTTC
CASSLGRDETQYF
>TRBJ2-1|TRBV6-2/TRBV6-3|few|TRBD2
TGTGCCAGCAGGGGACAAAGGGCTAGCGGGCGGGCTAGCATTGTCAATGAGCAGTTCTTC
CASRGQRASGRASIVNEQFF
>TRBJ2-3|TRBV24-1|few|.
TGTGCCACCAGTGATTCACCCGGGGCCACAGATACGCAGTATTTT
CATSDSPGATDTQYF
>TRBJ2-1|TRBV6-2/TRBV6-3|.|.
TGTGCCAGCAAACCCCCACGGGGTGAGCAGTTCTTC
CASKPPRGEQFF
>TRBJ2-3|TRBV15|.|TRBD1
TGTGCCACCGATGGGACAGGCGTAATTGGGGGCACAGATACGCAGTATTTT
CATDGTGVIGGTDTQYF
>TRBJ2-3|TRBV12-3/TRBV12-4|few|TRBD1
TGTGCCAGCAGTAGACGGACAGGGCCAGGCCCAGATACGCAGTATTTT
CASSRRTGPGPDTQYF
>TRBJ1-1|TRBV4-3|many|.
TGCGCCAGCAGTGGTGCGGTAGCGACTGAAGCTTTCTTT
CASSGAVATEAFF
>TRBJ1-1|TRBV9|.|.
TGTGCCAGCAGCCTCCCCCCGTGGACGAACACTGAAGCTTTCTTT
CASSLPPWTNTEAFF
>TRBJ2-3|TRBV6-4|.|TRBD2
TGTGCCATCAGTTTAATGGGACTAGCGGGAGAGAGAAGCACAGATACGCAGTATTTT
CAISLMGLAGERSTDTQYF
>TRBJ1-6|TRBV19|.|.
TGTGCCAGTAGTATAAGGGGGAGACTACCCCTCCACTTT
CASSIRGRLPLHF
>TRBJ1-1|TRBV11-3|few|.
TGTGCCAGCAGCCGCTCCAGGACTAACACTGAAGCTTTCTTT
CASSRSRTNTEAFF
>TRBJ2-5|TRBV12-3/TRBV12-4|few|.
TGTGCCAGCAGTTTGGCCGACAGGCAAGAGACCCAGTACTTC
CASSLADRQETQYF
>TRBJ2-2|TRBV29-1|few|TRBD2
TGCAGCGTAGAACTTAGCGGGAGGAACACCGGGGAGCTGTTTTTT
CSVELSGRNTGELFF
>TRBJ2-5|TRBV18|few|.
TGTGCCAGCTCACCCTGGACAGGGACTAAAGAGACCCAGTACTTC
CASSPWTGTKETQYF
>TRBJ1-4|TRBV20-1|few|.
TGCAGTGCTAGTGGGCAGGAAAAACTGTTTTTT
CSASGQEKLFF
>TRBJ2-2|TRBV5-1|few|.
TGCGCCAGCAGCCACGATGGAGGGTCCGGGGAGCTGTTTTTT
CASSHDGGSGELFF
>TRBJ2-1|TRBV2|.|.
TGTGCCAGCAGTGAGGACTACCCAGACTACAATGAGCAGTTCTTC
CASSEDYPDYNEQFF
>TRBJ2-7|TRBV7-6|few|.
TGTGCCAGCAGCTTAGTGAAGCCATCTGAGCAGTACTTC
CASSLVKPSEQYF